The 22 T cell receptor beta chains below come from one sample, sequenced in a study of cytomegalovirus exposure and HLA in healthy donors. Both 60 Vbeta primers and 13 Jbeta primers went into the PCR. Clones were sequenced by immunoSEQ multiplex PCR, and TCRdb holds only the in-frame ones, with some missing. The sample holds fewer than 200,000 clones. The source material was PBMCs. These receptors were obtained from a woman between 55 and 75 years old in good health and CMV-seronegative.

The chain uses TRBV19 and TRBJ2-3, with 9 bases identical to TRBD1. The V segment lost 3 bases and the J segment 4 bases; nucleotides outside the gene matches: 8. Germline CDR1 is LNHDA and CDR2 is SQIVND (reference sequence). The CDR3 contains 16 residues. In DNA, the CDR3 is TGTGCCAGTAGTATGCTCGGGACAGGGTTTTCAGATACGCAGTATTTT. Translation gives CASSMLGTGFSDTQYF.

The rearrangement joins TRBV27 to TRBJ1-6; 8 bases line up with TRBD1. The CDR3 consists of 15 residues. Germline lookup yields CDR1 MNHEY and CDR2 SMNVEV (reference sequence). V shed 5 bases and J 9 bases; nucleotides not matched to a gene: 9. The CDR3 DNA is TGTGCCAGCAGTCCGCCTACAGGGGGAAGTTCACCCCTCCACTTT. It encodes CASSPPTGGSSPLHF.

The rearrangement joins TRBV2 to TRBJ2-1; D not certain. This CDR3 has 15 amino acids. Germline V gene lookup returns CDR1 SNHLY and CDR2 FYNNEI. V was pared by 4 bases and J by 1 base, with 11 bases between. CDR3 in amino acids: CASSVVRQSYNEQFF. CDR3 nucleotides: TGTGCCAGCAGTGTGGTCAGGCAATCCTACAATGAGCAGTTCTTC.

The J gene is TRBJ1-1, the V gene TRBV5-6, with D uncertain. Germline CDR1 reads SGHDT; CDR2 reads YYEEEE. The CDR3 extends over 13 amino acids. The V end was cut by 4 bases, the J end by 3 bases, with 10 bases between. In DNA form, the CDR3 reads TGTGCCAGCAGCCGAGGCCCCTACACTGAAGCTTTCTTT. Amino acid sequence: CASSRGPYTEAFF.

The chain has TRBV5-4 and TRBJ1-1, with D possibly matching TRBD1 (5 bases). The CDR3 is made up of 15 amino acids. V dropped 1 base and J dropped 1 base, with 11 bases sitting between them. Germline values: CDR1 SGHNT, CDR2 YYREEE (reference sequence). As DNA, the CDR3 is TGTGCCAGCAGCTTGCCATCAGGGCCGAACACTGAAGCTTTCTTT. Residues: CASSLPSGPNTEAFF.

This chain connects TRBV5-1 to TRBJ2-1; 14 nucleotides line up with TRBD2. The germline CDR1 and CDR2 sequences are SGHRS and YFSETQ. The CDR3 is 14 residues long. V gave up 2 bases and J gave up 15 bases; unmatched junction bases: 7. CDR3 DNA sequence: TGCGCCAGCAGCTTCGGGACTAGCGGGAGTTCATGGTTCTTC. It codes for CASSFGTSGSSWFF. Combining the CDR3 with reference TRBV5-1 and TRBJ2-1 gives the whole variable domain KAGVTQTPRYLIKTRGQQVTLSCSPISGHRSVSWYQQTPGQGLQFLFEYFSETQRNKGNFPGRFSGRQFSNSRSEMNVSTLELGDSALYLCASSFGTSGSSWFFGPGTRLTVL.

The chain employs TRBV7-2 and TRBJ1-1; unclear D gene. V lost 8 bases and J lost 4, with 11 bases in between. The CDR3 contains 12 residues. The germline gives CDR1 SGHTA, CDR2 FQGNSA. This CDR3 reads CASGPAGTEAFF. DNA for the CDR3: TGTGCCAGCGGGCCGGCAGGCACTGAAGCTTTCTTT.

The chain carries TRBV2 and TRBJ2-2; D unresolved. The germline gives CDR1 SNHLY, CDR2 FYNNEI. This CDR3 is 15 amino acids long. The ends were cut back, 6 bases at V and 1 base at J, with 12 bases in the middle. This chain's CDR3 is CASRNVQRNTGELFF. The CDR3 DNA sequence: TGTGCCAGCAGGAACGTACAAAGGAACACCGGGGAGCTGTTTTTT.

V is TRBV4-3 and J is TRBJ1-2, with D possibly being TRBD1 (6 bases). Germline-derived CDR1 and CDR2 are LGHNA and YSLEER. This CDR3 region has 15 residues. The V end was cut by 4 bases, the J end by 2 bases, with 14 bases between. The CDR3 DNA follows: TGCGCCAGCAGCCTTCGGACAGCTATAAACTATGGCTACACCTTC. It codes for CASSLRTAINYGYTF.

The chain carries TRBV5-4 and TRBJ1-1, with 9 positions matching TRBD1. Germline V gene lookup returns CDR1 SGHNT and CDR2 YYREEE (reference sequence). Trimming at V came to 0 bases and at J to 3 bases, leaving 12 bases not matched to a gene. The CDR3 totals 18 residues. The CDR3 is CASSLVLQGALGYTEAFF. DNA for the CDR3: TGTGCCAGCAGCTTGGTTTTACAGGGGGCCCTGGGGTACACTGAAGCTTTCTTT.

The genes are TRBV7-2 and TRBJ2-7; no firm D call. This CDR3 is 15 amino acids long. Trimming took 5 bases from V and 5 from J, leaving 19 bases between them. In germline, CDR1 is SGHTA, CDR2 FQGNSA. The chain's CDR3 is CASSLRGRGSHEQYF. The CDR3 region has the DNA TGTGCCAGCAGCCTACGAGGTCGAGGTAGCCACGAGCAGTACTTC. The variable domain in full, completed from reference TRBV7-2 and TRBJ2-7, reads GAGVSQSPSNKVTEKGKDVELRCDPISGHTALYWYRQSLGQGLEFLIYFQGNSAPDKSGLPSDRFSAERTGGSVSTLTIQRTQQEDSAVYLCASSLRGRGSHEQYFGPGTRLTVT.

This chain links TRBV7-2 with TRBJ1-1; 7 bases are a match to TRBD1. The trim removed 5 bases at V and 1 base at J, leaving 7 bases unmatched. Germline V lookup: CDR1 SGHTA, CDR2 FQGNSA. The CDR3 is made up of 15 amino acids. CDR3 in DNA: TGTGCCAGCAGCACCCGAGGGGGCGGGAACACTGAAGCTTTCTTT. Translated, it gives CASSTRGGGNTEAFF.

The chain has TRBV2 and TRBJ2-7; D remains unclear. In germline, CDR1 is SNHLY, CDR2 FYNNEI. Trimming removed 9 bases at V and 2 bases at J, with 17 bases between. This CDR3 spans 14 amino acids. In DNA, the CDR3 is TGTGCCAGGCGCGGTAGTTACCCAACCTACGAGCAGTACTTC. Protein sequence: CARRGSYPTYEQYF.

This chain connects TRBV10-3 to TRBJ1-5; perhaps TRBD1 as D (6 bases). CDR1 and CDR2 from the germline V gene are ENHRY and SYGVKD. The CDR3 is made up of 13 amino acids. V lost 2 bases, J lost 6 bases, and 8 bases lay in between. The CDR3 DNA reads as TGTGCCATCAGTGAGGTACAGGGTCAGCCCCAGCATTTT. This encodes CAISEVQGQPQHF.

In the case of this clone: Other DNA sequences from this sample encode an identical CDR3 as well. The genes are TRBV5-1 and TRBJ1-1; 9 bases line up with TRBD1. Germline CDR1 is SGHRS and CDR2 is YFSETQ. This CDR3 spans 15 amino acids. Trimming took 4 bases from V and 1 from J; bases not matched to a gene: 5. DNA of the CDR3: TGCGCCAGCAGCCTCCGGGGACAGGGGAACACTGAAGCTTTCTTT. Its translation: CASSLRGQGNTEAFF.

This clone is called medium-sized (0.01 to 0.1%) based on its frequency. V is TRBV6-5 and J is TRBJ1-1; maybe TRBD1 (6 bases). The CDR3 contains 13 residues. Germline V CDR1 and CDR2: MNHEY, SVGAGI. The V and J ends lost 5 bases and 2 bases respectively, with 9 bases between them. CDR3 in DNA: TGTGCCAGCAGTCAACAGGGTAACACTGAAGCTTTCTTT. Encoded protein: CASSQQGNTEAFF.

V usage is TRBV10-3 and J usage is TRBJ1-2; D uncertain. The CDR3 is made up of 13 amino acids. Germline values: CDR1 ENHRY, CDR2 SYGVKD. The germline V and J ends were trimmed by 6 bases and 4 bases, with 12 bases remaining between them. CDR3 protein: CAISQEPLYGYTF. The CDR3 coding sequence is TGTGCCATCAGCCAGGAACCACTCTATGGCTACACCTTC.

DNA for the CDR3: TGTGCCAGCAGGGGGACACAGAATCAGCCCCAGCATTTT. It translates to CASRGTQNQPQHF. The chain recombines TRBV2 with TRBJ1-5; maybe TRBD1 (6 bases). Germline assignment: CDR1 SNHLY and CDR2 FYNNEI. CDR3 length: 13 amino acids. The V and J ends lost 6 bases and 4 bases respectively, with 10 bases between them.

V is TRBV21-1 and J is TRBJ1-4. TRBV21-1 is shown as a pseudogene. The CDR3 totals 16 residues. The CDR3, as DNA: TGTGCCAGCAGCAAAGCTCGAACCCCACGGGATGAAAAACTGTTTTTT. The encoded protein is CASSKARTPRDEKLFF.

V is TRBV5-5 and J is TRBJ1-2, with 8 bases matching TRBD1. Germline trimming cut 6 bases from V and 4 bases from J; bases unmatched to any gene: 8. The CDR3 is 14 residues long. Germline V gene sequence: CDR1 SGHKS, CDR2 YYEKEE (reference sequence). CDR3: CASTGEGTGYGYTF. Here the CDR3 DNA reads TGTGCCAGCACCGGCGAGGGGACAGGCTATGGCTACACCTTC. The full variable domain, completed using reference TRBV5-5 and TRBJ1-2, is DAGVTQSPTHLIKTRGQQVTLRCSPISGHKSVSWYQQVLGQGPQFIFQYYEKEERGRGNFPDRFSARQFPNYSSELNVNALLLGDSALYLCASTGEGTGYGYTFGSGTRLTVV.

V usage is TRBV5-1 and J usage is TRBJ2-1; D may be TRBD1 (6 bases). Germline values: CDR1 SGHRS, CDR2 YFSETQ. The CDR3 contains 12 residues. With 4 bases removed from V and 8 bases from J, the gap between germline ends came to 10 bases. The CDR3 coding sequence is TGCGCCAGCAGCGAACAGGGCCATGAGCAGTTCTTC. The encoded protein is CASSEQGHEQFF.

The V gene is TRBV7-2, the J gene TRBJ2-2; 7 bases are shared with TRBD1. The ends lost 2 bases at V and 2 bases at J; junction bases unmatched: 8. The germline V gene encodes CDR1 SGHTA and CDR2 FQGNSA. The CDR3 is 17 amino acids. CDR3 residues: CASSLSSDRDNTGELFF. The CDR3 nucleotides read TGTGCCAGCAGCTTATCGAGCGACAGGGATAACACCGGGGAGCTGTTTTTT.